The following is a T cell receptor (beta chain) sequence with its context. Its antigen is unknown. Per-base quality was not reported, and no clone a single base away is much larger than it. The data were taken from a study of T cell responses to AZD1222 COVID-19 vaccine (dated by TCRdb to the early 2020s). Regarding the study in general: AZD1222 recipients given second doses at about 4 weeks or at about 12 weeks were pooled, since spike-specific TCR depth and breadth were not found to differ between the two schedules. A total of under 250 trial participants underwent TCR sequencing, of whom more than 200 had received two doses of AZD1222 and around 25 had received two doses of the MenACWY control vaccine. Trial participants were enrolled into age subgroups of 18-55, 56-69 and 70-plus years, which contained around 150, 28 and 57 TCR-sequenced participants, respectively.

The CDR3 regions of human TCRbeta chains were analyzed by immunosequencing. The authors processed their data as follows. Repertoire TCRs were checked for matches against a reference library of SARS-CoV-2-specific TCRs that had been generated using the MIRA antigen-specificity platform. Breadth was defined as the fraction of unique TCRs that were SARS-CoV-2-associated. Depth was defined as the fraction of total T cells that were SARS-CoV-2-associated. Each spike-specific TCR was assigned to its reactive spike region and to a CD4 or CD8 class using the MIRA data. Log10-transformed breadth and depth values were compared by one-way ANOVA with Sidak's multiple comparisons tests. The clones in this table, taken by TCRdb from immuneACCESS, are in-frame only. Not every clone is retained; where verified, under half of the shortfall comes from an unresolved V gene, and the cause of the rest is unknown. The V and J calls and clone size come from that table; D and trimming were worked out from the DNA. The sample table records approximately 170,000 clones; 91% of these occur just once. Approximately 4% of the sample is in the top ten clones.

The time point label for this specimen denotes: baseline before first vaccination. Vaccinee samples were obtained from the UK trials COV001 and COV002, which included a single-blind randomized controlled phase 2/3 trial of AZD1222 (ChAdOx1 nCoV-19) in healthy adults. For TCRbeta chain sequencing, PBMC samples were collected from trial participants at day 0 and at day 28 after the second dose. Broader findings and caveats from the paper: After two AZD1222 doses, both the breadth and the depth of spike-specific TCRs were significantly higher than at day 0 and than in MenACWY recipients. Conclusions about previously exposed vaccinees are limited because only five or six AZD1222 recipients were SARS-CoV-2 seropositive at baseline. In the small 56-69-year group, the increase in depth fell short of significance, most likely because of low power. Because no day 14 peak-response samples were available, the repertoires could be characterized only after the peak T cell response. Nearly half of unique spike-specific TCRs reportedly recognized epitopes outside regions mutated in the B.1.351 and B.1.1.7 variants. CD4 TCRs associated with the vaccine covered the entire spike protein, and the dominant responses were in regions 160-218 and 743-854. Most participants were white British and females outnumbered males, and the authors suggested that clonal diversity may have been underestimated.

V lost 5 bases and J lost 0 bases; the stretch between them is 8 bases long. In the germline V gene, CDR1 corresponds to MNHEY and CDR2 to SVGEGT. The cysteine opens and the phenylalanine closes a CDR3 of 13 amino acids. Here the CDR3 DNA is all that survives: 39 bases in frame from base 1. This TCR was recovered from an adult in good health. The chain couples TRBV6-2 or TRBV6-3 to TRBJ2-7, with the D gene not clear enough to name. The input for sequencing was peripheral blood, taken on day 0 of AZD1222 vaccination. The bases read TGTGCCAGCAGTCCGCCAAGCTCCTACGAGCAGTACTTC. It translates to CASSPPSSYEQYF.